This is a list of T cell receptor beta chains from one sample in a study. TCRdb recomputed calls from the RT-PCR reads with MiXCR, one row per CDR3 protein. The table lists fewer than 800,000 distinct CDR3 sequences, 13% to 15% of them singletons. Sequencing input: memory CD4+ T cells from blood. All receptors come from a female donor in good health, serving as a healthy control. CDR3s include the opening cysteine and the closing phenylalanine or tryptophan. The order of the fields is J gene, V gene, D gene, clone size, CDR3 DNA, CDR3 protein. D genes are given only for firm matches. Clone size appears in some rows only: once, few, many, or a class for an expanded clone.

>TRBJ2-1|TRBV4-1|TRBD1|many
TGCGCCAGCAGCCCCCCCGGGACAGGGGCCAACAATGAGCAGTTCTTC
CASSPPGTGANNEQFF
>TRBJ2-3|TRBV20-1|TRBD2|-
TGCAGTGCACCGCGGGGGGGCGAGACAGATACGCAGTATTTT
CSAPRGGETDTQYF
>TRBJ2-3|TRBV18|-|-
TGTGCCAGCTCACCGCAGGGGGGCTTCACAGATACGCAGTATTTT
CASSPQGGFTDTQYF
>TRBJ2-7|TRBV20-1|-|many
TGCAGTGCTAGAGTTCTAGTTCTTTCCTACGAGCAGTACTTC
CSARVLVLSYEQYF
>TRBJ2-1|TRBV20-1|TRBD2|many
TGCAGTGCTAGGTGGCCTCTAGCGGGGGGCAATGAGCAGTTCTTC
CSARWPLAGGNEQFF
>TRBJ2-1|TRBV6-5|-|few
TGTGCCAGCAGTTACTCGACCGGGCAGGGCTATGAGCAGTTCTTC
CASSYSTGQGYEQFF
>TRBJ2-2|TRBV7-2|TRBD1|once
TGTGCCAGCAGCTTAACCGGGACAGCGAACTCTGGGGAGCTGTTTTTT
CASSLTGTANSGELFF
>TRBJ1-2|TRBV6-5|-|many
TGTGCCAGCAGGCCGAACAGGGAAGAGGGTGGCTACACCTTC
CASRPNREEGGYTF
>TRBJ2-1|TRBV4-2|-|-
TGTGCCAGCAGCCAACGCGATTTAGCCCCCAATGAGCAGTTCTTC
CASSQRDLAPNEQFF
>TRBJ1-1|TRBV19|-|-
TGTGCCAGTAGTATTAGGAGCCAGGCGAACACTGAAGCTTTCTTT
CASSIRSQANTEAFF
>TRBJ2-7|TRBV7-2|-|-
TGTGCCAGCAGCTTAAAGGGCGATGGGGTATACGAGCAGTACTTC
CASSLKGDGVYEQYF
>TRBJ1-5|TRBV7-2|-|few
TGTGCCAGCAGCTTAGCGAGGGGAAGCAATCAGCCCCAGCATTTT
CASSLARGSNQPQHF